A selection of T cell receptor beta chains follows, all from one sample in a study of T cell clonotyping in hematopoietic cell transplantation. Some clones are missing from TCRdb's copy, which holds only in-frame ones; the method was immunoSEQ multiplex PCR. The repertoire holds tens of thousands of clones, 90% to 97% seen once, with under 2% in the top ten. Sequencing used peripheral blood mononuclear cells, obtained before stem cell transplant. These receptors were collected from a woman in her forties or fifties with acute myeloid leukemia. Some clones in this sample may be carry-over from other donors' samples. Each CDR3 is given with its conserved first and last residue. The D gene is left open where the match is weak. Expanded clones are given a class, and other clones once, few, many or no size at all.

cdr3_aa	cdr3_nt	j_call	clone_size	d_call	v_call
CASSLPGGQVYEQYF	TGTGCCAGCAGCCTCCCTGGGGGACAGGTCTACGAGCAGTACTTC	TRBJ2-7	NA	TRBD1	TRBV4-2
CASSIGGRGRWEQYF	TGTGCCAGTAGTATAGGCGGACGAGGGCGATGGGAGCAGTACTTC	TRBJ2-7	NA	NA	TRBV19
CASSSYRTGTWQYF	TGTGCCAGCAGCTCGTATAGGACCGGGACTTGGCAGTACTTC	TRBJ2-7	NA	NA	TRBV13
CASSLGPGLAGAKDTQYF	TGTGCCAGCAGCTTAGGCCCGGGACTAGCGGGGGCCAAAGATACGCAGTATTTT	TRBJ2-3	NA	TRBD2	TRBV7-6
CASSAGRGTDTQYF	TGTGCCAGCAGCGCGGGGCGCGGCACAGATACGCAGTATTTT	TRBJ2-3	once	NA	TRBV9
CASIGTGNQPQHF	TGTGCCAGCATAGGGACAGGGAATCAGCCCCAGCATTTT	TRBJ1-5	NA	TRBD1	TRBV6-1
CASSPQAIQGWDTEAFF	TGTGCCAGCTCACCACAGGCTATTCAGGGGTGGGACACTGAAGCTTTCTTT	TRBJ1-1	NA	NA	TRBV18
CASSIPGQGSTEAFF	TGTGCCAGCAGTATACCGGGACAGGGAAGTACTGAAGCTTTCTTT	TRBJ1-1	once	TRBD1	TRBV27
CASSWGQGTPYNEQFF	TGTGCCAGCAGCTGGGGACAGGGGACCCCTTACAATGAGCAGTTCTTC	TRBJ2-1	once	TRBD1	TRBV5-8
CASSQGTTNTEAFF	TGTGCCAGCAGCCAAGGGACAACGAACACTGAAGCTTTCTTT	TRBJ1-1	NA	NA	TRBV4-2
CASSSTLAGGIYEQYF	TGCGCCAGCAGCTCGACCCTAGCGGGAGGAATCTACGAGCAGTACTTC	TRBJ2-7	NA	TRBD2	TRBV5-1
CASNAGGREQYF	TGTGCCAGCAACGCTGGTGGACGCGAGCAGTACTTC	TRBJ2-7	few	NA	TRBV6-5
CASSLARWDRTYGYTF	TGTGCCAGCAGCTTGGCTCGATGGGACAGAACCTATGGCTACACCTTC	TRBJ1-2	NA	TRBD1	TRBV5-6
CASSLAPGNTEAFF	TGTGCCAGCAGCTTGGCGCCAGGAAACACTGAAGCTTTCTTT	TRBJ1-1	NA	NA	TRBV5-4
CAWSKGRVNTEAFF	TGTGCCTGGAGTAAGGGGAGAGTGAACACTGAAGCTTTCTTT	TRBJ1-1	NA	NA	TRBV30
CASSQWYRVDQPQHF	TGCGCCAGCAGCCAATGGTACAGGGTCGATCAGCCCCAGCATTTT	TRBJ1-5	NA	NA	TRBV4-1
CASSPTPSLYEQYF	TGTGCCAGCAGTCCGACCCCCAGCCTCTACGAGCAGTACTTC	TRBJ2-7	NA	NA	TRBV27
CSVEPRETYGYTF	TGCAGCGTTGAACCGCGGGAGACCTATGGCTACACCTTC	TRBJ1-2	NA	NA	TRBV29-1
CASSLYPLVREGAYGLADNEQFF	TGTGCCAGCAGTTTATATCCCCTGGTGCGGGAGGGGGCTTATGGACTAGCGGACAATGAGCAGTTCTTC	TRBJ2-1	NA	TRBD2	TRBV28
CASSLSRSRNTEAFF	TGTGCCAGCAGCTTAAGTAGAAGTAGGAACACTGAAGCTTTCTTT	TRBJ1-1	NA	NA	TRBV7-9
CAWSGGETREAFF	TGTGCCTGGAGTGGGGGGGAGACCCGTGAAGCTTTCTTT	TRBJ1-1	NA	NA	TRBV30
CASSTRGNTGELFF	TGTGCCAGCAGTACAAGGGGGAACACCGGGGAGCTGTTTTTT	TRBJ2-2	NA	NA	TRBV11-2
CSVKPQGQWDEQYF	TGCAGCGTCAAGCCTCAGGGGCAGTGGGACGAGCAGTACTTC	TRBJ2-7	once	NA	TRBV29-1
CASTGTNHYEQYF	TGTGCCAGCACCGGGACTAACCACTACGAGCAGTACTTC	TRBJ2-7	NA	TRBD2	TRBV6-6
CASSLLGGELFF	TGCGCCAGCAGCTTGCTGGGGGGGGAGCTGTTTTTT	TRBJ2-2	once	NA	TRBV5-1
CASSQTGAEAFF	TGTGCCAGCAGCCAGACAGGGGCTGAAGCTTTCTTT	TRBJ1-1	NA	TRBD1	TRBV7-3
CASSLGRTNYGYTF	TGTGCCAGCAGCTTGGGACGGACAAACTATGGCTACACCTTC	TRBJ1-2	NA	NA	TRBV5-8
CASSLVGGSSYEQYF	TGCGCCAGCAGCTTGGTTGGCGGTTCCTCCTACGAGCAGTACTTC	TRBJ2-7	NA	NA	TRBV5-1
CASPGQQYNSPLHF	TGTGCCAGCCCGGGGCAGCAATATAATTCACCCCTCCACTTT	TRBJ1-6	NA	NA	TRBV30
CASSEFSNSPLHF	TGTGCCAGCAGTGAATTTTCGAATTCACCCCTCCACTTT	TRBJ1-6	NA	NA	TRBV25-1